This entry features one T cell receptor beta chain sequence. The PCR made use of 60 Vbeta and 13 Jbeta primers. Assay used: immunoSEQ multiplex PCR; TCRdb lists only in-frame clones, some missing. The sample carries under 200,000 clones, 65% to 90% recorded once. This entry belongs to a study of cytomegalovirus exposure and HLA in healthy donors. The CDR3 sequence is 13 residues long. Germline CDR1 and CDR2: MNHEY and SVGAGI. V lost 10 bases and J 7 bases, leaving 17 bases between the germline ends. The chain recombines TRBV6-5 with TRBJ2-1; perhaps TRBD2 as D (5 bases). Sequencing was performed on PBMCs. This TCR came from a woman aged 25 to 39 in good health and CMV-seronegative. CDR3 protein: CATRSFSGNEQFF. The DNA of the CDR3 is TGTGCCACCAGATCTTTTTCGGGGAATGAGCAGTTCTTC.